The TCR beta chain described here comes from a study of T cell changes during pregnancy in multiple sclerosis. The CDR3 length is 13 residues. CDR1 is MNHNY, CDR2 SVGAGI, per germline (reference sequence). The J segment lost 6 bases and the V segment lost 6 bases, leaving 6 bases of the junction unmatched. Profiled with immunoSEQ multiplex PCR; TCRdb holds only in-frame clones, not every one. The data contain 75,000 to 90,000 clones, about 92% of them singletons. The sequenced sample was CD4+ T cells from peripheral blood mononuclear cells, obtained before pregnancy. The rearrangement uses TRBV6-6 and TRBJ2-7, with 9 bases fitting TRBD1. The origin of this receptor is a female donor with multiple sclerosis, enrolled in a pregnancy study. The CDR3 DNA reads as TGTGCCAGCAGCAGGACAGGGGCGAGCGAGCAGTACTTC. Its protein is CASSRTGASEQYF.